One T cell receptor (beta chain) is described in this entry. Its antigen is currently unknown. This entry is derived from a study of chemoradiotherapy in HPV16-positive cancers. Background on the study: Two HPV16-positive patients' cells yielded candidate HPV-specific clones and common motifs. Overall study findings and caveats: HPV-specific T cells were functionally defined from only two HPV16-positive patients. Candidate HPV-specific clones and E7-related TCR motifs grew in tumor during treatment.

Libraries were prepared by immunoSEQ multiplex PCR; TCRdb keeps only in-frame clonotypes and omits some of them. The sample yields 7,500 to 9,000 clones, more than 70% seen once. Repeated repertoire sampling spanned the course of chemoradiotherapy. V was cut by 6 bases and J by 2 bases, with 13 bases left in between. This CDR3 is 14 amino acids long. The germline gives CDR1 MNHEY, CDR2 SMNVEV (reference sequence). Here the sequenced sample was tumor tissue, taken from a patient who underwent chemoradiotherapy. The clonotype was recovered from a human donor with HPV-associated anogenital cancer. The chain combines TRBV27 with TRBJ1-1, with D possibly being TRBD1 (6 bases). CDR3 coding DNA: TGTGCCAGCAGCGTGAGGGGGATAAACACTGAAGCTTTCTTT. Its translation is CASSVRGINTEAFF.